This T cell receptor (beta chain) was retrieved from a study of T cells after yellow fever vaccination. Regarding the study as a whole: Post-booster samples contained most primary-vaccination clones (about 95% CD4, approximately 88% CD8).

UMIs and a universal primer site were added when TCR cDNA was made by 5'RACE template switching. TCRdb re-derived calls from the 5' RACE reads in MiXCR, one entry per CDR3 protein. The sample lists 450,000 to 600,000 distinct CDR3 sequences, roughly 12% occurring once. From germline, CDR1 is GTSNPN and CDR2 SVGIG (reference sequence). The CDR3 runs to 14 residues. J lost 2 bases, V lost 4 bases, and 4 bases had no gene match. About this clonotype: The antigen is undetermined.

The origin of this receptor is a man under 40 who received the YFV17D yellow fever vaccine. Sequenced material: PBMCs, taken on the day of the yellow fever booster vaccination. The chain carries TRBV30 and TRBJ2-3; TRBD1 matches 9 bases. This CDR3 is CAWKQGAYTDTQYF. CDR3 nucleotide sequence: TGTGCCTGGAAACAGGGGGCCTACACAGATACGCAGTATTTT. The full variable domain, its missing parts supplied by reference TRBV30 and TRBJ2-3, is SQTIHQWPATLVQPVGSPLSLECTVEGTSNPNLYWYRQAAGRGLQLLFYSVGIGQISSEVPQNLSASRPQDRQFILSSKKLLLSDSGFYLCAWKQGAYTDTQYFGPGTRLTVL.